This TCR beta chain was sequenced in a study of blood T cell repertoires in COVID-19. Study background: The study drew acute and convalescent COVID-19 samples from the United States, Italy and Spain.

Using immunoSEQ multiplex PCR, the repertoire was profiled, and TCRdb retains in-frame clones only, with some absent. The table has approximately 49,000 clones, about four fifths seen once. In germline, CDR1 is SEHNR, CDR2 FQNEAQ (reference sequence). The CDR3 sequence is 12 residues long. V was pared by 5 bases and J by 7 bases, with 9 bases between. The sequence derives from a woman of 80 years or more with COVID-19, enrolled during active disease. The chain recombines TRBV7-9 with TRBJ2-1; D is undetermined. The sequenced sample consisted of peripheral blood. The CDR3 sequence is CASSLTLNEQFF. CDR3 coding DNA: TGTGCCAGCAGCCTCACGCTAAATGAGCAGTTCTTC.